Listed below are T cell receptor beta chains from one sample, sequenced in a study of blood T cell repertoires in COVID-19. Clones were sequenced by immunoSEQ multiplex PCR, and TCRdb holds only the in-frame ones, with some missing. The repertoire holds 250,000 to 300,000 clones, 80% to 90% seen once, with approximately 10% in the top ten. The sequenced material came from peripheral blood. All receptors come from a woman between 70 and 85 years old with acute or convalescent COVID-19. Both conserved end residues are part of each CDR3. Fields, in order: D gene, J gene, V gene, clone size, CDR3 DNA, CDR3 protein. The D gene is left open where the match is weak. Size values are once, few and many counts, or a class for expanded clones, and some rows have none.

NA | TRBJ2-1 | TRBV2 | NA | TGTGCCAGCGAGGTCCGGAGTCTGCAGTTCTTC | CASEVRSLQFF
TRBD1 | TRBJ1-3 | TRBV7-9 | NA | TGTGCCAGCAGCTTAGCTCTTCCGGGACAGGCAACCGGAAACACCATATATTTT | CASSLALPGQATGNTIYF
TRBD2 | TRBJ2-1 | TRBV2 | NA | TGTGCCAGCAGTGAAGGATATAGCGGGGTTTACAATGAGCAGTTCTTC | CASSEGYSGVYNEQFF
NA | TRBJ1-1 | TRBV29-1 | few | TGCAGCGTTGGTGGGAGGCCTGAAGCTTTCTTT | CSVGGRPEAFF
NA | TRBJ2-1 | TRBV5-1 | once | TGCGCCAGCGGCTCATTCAATGAGCAGTTCTTC | CASGSFNEQFF
NA | TRBJ1-2 | TRBV11-2 | NA | TGTGCCAGCAGCTTCGAACGGGCCAGCGGTGGCTACACCTTC | CASSFERASGGYTF
NA | TRBJ2-5 | TRBV5-1 | NA | TGCGCCAGCACCCACGAGGGGGGGAAAGAGACCCAGTACTTC | CASTHEGGKETQYF
TRBD1 | TRBJ1-2 | TRBV3-1/TRBV3-2 | NA | TGTGCCAGCAGCCAAGTAGGAAAGGGGGCGCACGGCTACACCTTC | CASSQVGKGAHGYTF
NA | TRBJ1-1 | TRBV19 | NA | TGTGCCAGTAGTATGTTACAGGGTCGGGCTTTCTTT | CASSMLQGRAFF
NA | TRBJ1-6 | TRBV5-1 | once | TGCGCCAGCAGTTCAGACGGAGGGGATTCACCCCTCCACTTT | CASSSDGGDSPLHF
TRBD1 | TRBJ2-3 | TRBV14 | NA | TGTGCCAGCAGCCAAAGAATCAGGGGGCTAACAGATACGCAGTATTTT | CASSQRIRGLTDTQYF
TRBD1 | TRBJ1-1 | TRBV5-4 | NA | TGTGCCAGCAGCTCTGCGACAGGGGCACTCACTGAAGCTTTCTTT | CASSSATGALTEAFF
NA | TRBJ1-2 | TRBV21-1 | NA | TGTGCCAGCAGCGGACAGGCCCCCCTGAAAGGCTACACCTTC | CASSGQAPLKGYTF
NA | TRBJ2-3 | TRBV5-1 | few | TGCGCCAGCAGCTTGGGTATCCCTAGCACAGATACGCAGTATTTT | CASSLGIPSTDTQYF
NA | TRBJ1-5 | TRBV6-5 | few | TGTGCCAGCAGTCTTACGGGGTTTAATCAGCCCCAGCATTTT | CASSLTGFNQPQHF
NA | TRBJ1-2 | TRBV2 | NA | TGTGCCAGCAGTGGGACGATGGGAGTTGGCTACACCTTC | CASSGTMGVGYTF
NA | TRBJ1-1 | TRBV23-1 | NA | TGCGCCAGCAGCCCCCGGGAGTCGTGTACTGAAGCTTTCTTT | CASSPRESCTEAFF
TRBD1 | TRBJ1-2 | TRBV5-4 | NA | TGTGCCAGCGGCGCCCGGACAGGGGGAAATGGCTACACCTTC | CASGARTGGNGYTF
NA | TRBJ1-2 | TRBV18 | once | TGTGCCAGCTCACCACCTTTTCGGGATGGCTACACCTTC | CASSPPFRDGYTF
TRBD1 | TRBJ2-2 | TRBV29-1 | NA | TGCAGCGTTGACAGGGGGCGAAAAACCGGGGAGCTGTTTTTT | CSVDRGRKTGELFF
TRBD1 | TRBJ1-1 | TRBV30 | once | TGTGCCTGGAGTGTACTGGGGACAGGGGTCACTGAAGCTTTCTTT | CAWSVLGTGVTEAFF
TRBD1 | TRBJ1-2 | TRBV4-1 | NA | TGCGCCAGCAGCCAAGGTACAGGGGGTGGGTATGGCTACACCTTC | CASSQGTGGGYGYTF
TRBD1 | TRBJ1-4 | TRBV20-1 | few | TGCAGTGCTAGTTTAGGACAGGGAAATGAAAAACTGTTTTTT | CSASLGQGNEKLFF
NA | TRBJ1-2 | TRBV4-2 | NA | TGTGCCAGCAGCCAGAGGAACTATGGCTACACCTTC | CASSQRNYGYTF
NA | TRBJ1-4 | TRBV7-9 | NA | TGTGCCAGCAGCTTAGCCGCAGGAATAAATGAAAAACTGTTTTTT | CASSLAAGINEKLFF
TRBD2 | TRBJ2-1 | TRBV5-1 | NA | TGCGCCAGCAGCTTGCCCGGGGGGGCACAGTTCTTC | CASSLPGGAQFF
NA | TRBJ1-2 | TRBV27 | NA | TGTGCCAGCAGTTTATCCCGCCAGGAAGGCTATGGCTACACCTTC | CASSLSRQEGYGYTF
TRBD1 | TRBJ1-2 | TRBV11-2 | NA | TGTGCCAGCAGCTCTCCGGGACAGGAATTTTTTTATGGCTACACCTTC | CASSSPGQEFFYGYTF
TRBD2 | TRBJ2-1 | TRBV6-1 | few | TGTGCCAGCAGTGAAGTTGACGGGCGGGGGGCCCGGTTCTTC | CASSEVDGRGARFF
NA | TRBJ1-6 | TRBV19 | NA | TGTGCCAGTAGTATAGCAGGGGCAAATTCACCCCTCCACTTT | CASSIAGANSPLHF
NA | TRBJ1-1 | TRBV11-1 | NA | TGTGCCAGCAGCTTATCAGAGAACACTGAAGCTTTCTTT | CASSLSENTEAFF
NA | TRBJ1-5 | TRBV18 | NA | TGTGCCAGCTCACCGGGCACAAACCGCAATCAGCCCCAGCATTTT | CASSPGTNRNQPQHF
TRBD2 | TRBJ2-7 | TRBV7-6 | NA | TGTGCCAGCAGCCTAGGGGGTAGCGGGGGGTACGAGCAGTACTTC | CASSLGGSGGYEQYF
NA | TRBJ1-1 | TRBV15 | few | TGTGCCACCAGGGAGAGCGGCGAGACCACTGAAGCTTTCTTT | CATRESGETTEAFF
NA | TRBJ2-5 | TRBV30 | NA | TGTGCCTGGAGTGGCGGGACAGTCCAAGAGACCCAGTACTTC | CAWSGGTVQETQYF
NA | TRBJ1-2 | TRBV6-5 | NA | TGTGCCAGCAGTAACGGACAGTATGGCTACACCTTC | CASSNGQYGYTF
NA | TRBJ2-2 | TRBV11-3 | NA | TGTGCCAGCAGCTCGTTTCAGGGGGAGCTGTTTTTT | CASSSFQGELFF
TRBD1 | TRBJ1-2 | TRBV3-1/TRBV3-2 | NA | TGTGCCAGCAGCCTCGGGACAGGATATGGCTACACCTTC | CASSLGTGYGYTF
TRBD2 | TRBJ2-7 | TRBV18 | NA | TGTGCCAGCTCACCAGGCGGGGGGGCCTACGAGCAGTACTTC | CASSPGGGAYEQYF
TRBD1 | TRBJ1-3 | TRBV16 | NA | TGTGCCAGCAGCCAATCTGCCGACAGGGTCGAGGCTGGAAACACCATATATTTT | CASSQSADRVEAGNTIYF
NA | TRBJ1-2 | TRBV6-5 | NA | TGTGCCAGCAGTTACTCAACAGCTAACTATGGCTACACCTTC | CASSYSTANYGYTF